Listed below are T cell receptor beta chains from one sample, sequenced in a study of tumor and adjacent non-tumor tissue in lung cancer. TCRdb fed the multiplex PCR reads into MiXCR, producing one record per CDR3 protein. The data hold some 100,000 distinct CDR3 sequences, with roughly 77% observed a single time. Sequencing input: lung tumor tissue. These receptors all stem from a woman aged 60-75 years with non-small cell lung cancer. CDR3s include the opening cysteine and the closing phenylalanine or tryptophan. The D gene is left open where the match is weak. The size of a clone is reported for some rows only, either as once, few or many, or as a class for expanded clones.

length | D | size | J | V | CDR3 | DNA
17 | TRBD1 | once | TRBJ2-5 | TRBV5-6 | CASSPDRGAGVQETQYF | TGTGCCAGCAGCCCGGACAGGGGTGCGGGAGTCCAAGAGACCCAGTACTTC
16 | - | - | TRBJ1-2 | TRBV4-3 | CVSSHKGNRNFYVYTF | TGCGTCAGCAGCCACAAAGGTAACCGAAACTTCTATGTCTACACCTTC
14 | - | - | TRBJ2-7 | TRBV13 | CAGFLRGGSSEQYF | TGTGCCGGCTTCCTTCGGGGTGGTAGTAGCGAGCAGTATTTC
13 | TRBD2 | - | TRBJ2-5 | TRBV6-5 | CGSTAGVEETQYF | TGTGGCAGCACAGCGGGAGTAGAAGAGACCCAGTACTTC
13 | - | - | TRBJ1-2 | TRBV12-3/TRBV12-4 | CASSLRTDYGHTF | TGTGCTAGCAGTCTCCGGACAGACTATGGCCACACCTTC
13 | - | - | TRBJ2-3 | TRBV11-1 | CASSPLSAYTQYF | TGTGCCAGCAGCCCCCTCTCGGCATATACACAGTATTTT
16 | - | - | TRBJ1-5 | TRBV5-4 | CASSSGFGEYTDTQHF | TGTGCCAGCAGCTCCGGTTTCGGAGAGTACACAGATACGCAGCATTTT
15 | - | - | TRBJ1-3 | TRBV11-3 | CASRTDRMAVKTIYF | TGTGCCAGCAGGACCGACAGGATGGCTGTAAAGACCATATATTTT
14 | - | - | TRBJ2-4 | TRBV11-2 | CASSTLDTKNIQYF | TGTGCCAGCAGTACACTAGACACCAAAAACATTCAGTACTTC
13 | - | - | TRBJ1-1 | TRBV7-9 | CASSHGQHVIAFF | TGTGCCAGCAGCCACGGACAGCACGTTATAGCTTTCTTT
15 | - | - | TRBJ1-1 | TRBV6-5 | CANSYSRGYDTEAFF | TGTGCCAACAGTTACTCGAGAGGGTATGACACTGAAGCTTTCTTT
14 | - | - | TRBJ1-1 | TRBV6-1 | CASSEALGDPEAFF | TGTGCCAGCAGTGAAGCCCTGGGGGACCCTGAAGCCTTCTTT
13 | - | once | TRBJ1-1 | TRBV6-2/TRBV6-3 | CASSYSTWTEALF | TGTGCCAGCAGTTACTCGACATGGACTGAAGCTTTGTTT
14 | TRBD2 | - | TRBJ2-7 | TRBV11-2 | CASYGTSVSYEQYF | TGTGCCAGCTACGGGACTAGCGTGAGCTACGAGCAGTACTTC
15 | - | - | TRBJ2-3 | TRBV28 | CASSRNGGPTDTQYF | TGTGCCAGCAGCCGTAACGGGGGCCCCACAGATACGCAGTATTTT
13 | - | - | TRBJ2-3 | TRBV28 | CASNIRVADTQYF | TGTGCCAGCAACATAAGGGTGGCAGATACGCAGTATTTT
14 | - | - | TRBJ1-1 | TRBV4-3 | CASNQGILNTEAFF | TGCGCCAGCAACCAAGGAATACTTAACACTGAGGCTTTCTTT
13 | - | - | TRBJ1-5 | TRBV29-1 | CSVGRSNNHPQHF | TGCAGCGTTGGGAGGAGCAACAATCACCCCCAGCATTTT
14 | - | - | TRBJ1-1 | TRBV11-1 | CVSSRFDMWDEAFF | TGTGTCAGCAGCCGCTTTGACATGTGGGATGAAGCTTTCTTT
13 | - | - | TRBJ2-1 | TRBV24-1 | CAISDGTKDEQFF | TGTGCCATCAGTGATGGGACGAAGGATGAGCAGTTCTTC
13 | - | - | TRBJ2-2 | TRBV11-2 | CTSSFLNTGELFF | TGTACCAGCAGCTTCCTGAACACCGGGGAGCTATTTTTT
11 | - | - | TRBJ2-1 | TRBV29-1 | CSVSGGYEQFF | TGCAGCGTTTCTGGAGGATATGAGCAGTTTTTC
14 | TRBD1 | many | TRBJ2-7 | TRBV13 | CASSRGQGPYEQYF | TGTGCCAGCAGCAGAGGACAGGGCCCTTACGAGCAGTACTTC
13 | - | - | TRBJ1-4 | TRBV16 | CASSPGANEKLFF | TGTGCCAGCAGCCCTGGGGCTAATGAAAAACTGTTTTTT
13 | - | - | TRBJ1-1 | TRBV19 | CASSPTGSTEAFF | TGTGCCAGTAGTCCCACAGGGAGCACTGAAGCTTTCTTT
15 | TRBD1 | few | TRBJ2-7 | TRBV12-3/TRBV12-4 | CASSFYRGQSYEQYF | TGTGCCAGCAGTTTTTACAGGGGGCAATCCTACGAGCAGTACTTT
15 | - | - | TRBJ2-1 | TRBV9 | CASSVVPEAYNEQLF | TGTGCCAGCAGCGTAGTACCCGAGGCCTACAATGAGCAGTTATTC
15 | TRBD1 | - | TRBJ2-7 | TRBV6-6 | CASSPQTGVDYEQSF | TGTGCCAGCAGTCCCCAGACAGGGGTAGACTACGAGCAGTCCTTC
18 | TRBD1 | once | TRBJ2-3 | TRBV20-1 | CSARDTGGAIGDTDTQYF | TGCAGTGCTAGAGATACAGGGGGCGCGATAGGGGATACAGATACGCAGTATTTT
14 | - | - | TRBJ1-5 | TRBV4-3 | CASSQDCGNEPQHF | TGCGCCAGCAGCCAAGATTGTGGCAATGAGCCCCAGCATTTT
15 | - | - | TRBJ2-1 | TRBV10-1 | CASSQVGNSYNEQFF | TGCGCCAGCAGTCAGGTGGGGAACTCCTACAATGAGCAGTTCTTC
14 | - | - | TRBJ2-7 | TRBV11-2 | CVSSPTMVSYEQYF | TGTGTCAGCAGCCCAACCATGGTTTCCTACGAGCAGTACTTC
16 | - | - | TRBJ2-2 | TRBV4-2 | CASSQEGVQNTGELSF | TGTGCCAGCAGCCAGGAGGGGGTACAGAACACCGGGGAGCTGTCTTTT
14 | - | - | TRBJ2-1 | TRBV29-1 | CSVAAGQTYNEQFF | TGCAGCGTTGCCGCGGGACAGACCTACAATGAGCAGTTCTTC
15 | - | - | TRBJ1-4 | TRBV4-3 | CASSRTGTGDFKLFF | TGCGCCAGCAGCCGGACCGGCACAGGCGATTTTAAACTGTTTTTT
13 | TRBD1 | - | TRBJ2-7 | TRBV11-2 | CASSFAGGKEQYF | TGTGCCAGCAGCTTTGCAGGGGGCAAGGAGCAGTACTTC
14 | - | once | TRBJ2-2 | TRBV5-4 | CARDSGRATGGLFF | TGTGCCCGCGATTCTGGCAGGGCCACCGGAGGGCTGTTTTTT
13 | TRBD1 | few | TRBJ1-1 | TRBV4-3 | CASSLDSAGGAFF | TGCGCCAGCAGCCTAGATTCTGCAGGGGGAGCTTTCTTT
14 | - | few | TRBJ2-6 | TRBV30 | CAWSVSHGANVLTF | TGTGCCTGGAGTGTATCTCACGGGGCCAACGTCCTGACTTTC
19 | - | - | TRBJ2-1 | TRBV11-2 | CASSLELGGWGQGDDGQFF | TGTGCCAGCAGCTTAGAGTTGGGCGGTTGGGGGCAGGGTGACGATGGGCAGTTCTTC
15 | - | - | TRBJ2-2 | TRBV7-9 | CASSFWAVVTGELFF | TGTGCCAGCAGCTTTTGGGCAGTGGTAACCGGGGAGCTGTTTTTT
13 | - | many | TRBJ1-6 | TRBV6-1 | CASSEAAKQSLHF | TGTGCCAGCAGTGAAGCTGCAAAACAGTCCCTCCACTTT
14 | - | - | TRBJ2-3 | TRBV11-2 | CASRSIRWLDTQYF | TGTGCCAGCAGATCAATCAGGTGGCTAGATACGCAGTATTTT
11 | - | many | TRBJ1-6 | TRBV20-1 | CSASCGANFCF | TGCAGTGCTAGCTGCGGGGCGAATTTCTGCTTT
13 | - | - | TRBJ1-1 | TRBV6-4 | CTSSVQANTEAFF | TGTACCAGCAGTGTACAAGCGAACACTGAAGCTTTCTTT
14 | - | - | TRBJ2-7 | TRBV11-3 | CASSVDTRTYEQYF | TGTGCCAGCAGCGTAGATACGAGGACCTACGAGCAGTACTTC
16 | - | - | TRBJ1-2 | TRBV12-3/TRBV12-4 | CASSLIVGIQYLGYTF | TGTGCCAGCAGTTTAATCGTAGGGATCCAATATCTTGGCTACACCTTC
14 | - | - | TRBJ1-2 | TRBV11-1 | CVSSSQCPLYGHTF | TGTGTCAGCAGCTCACAGTGCCCGCTCTATGGCCACACCTTC
15 | TRBD2 | - | TRBJ2-1 | TRBV6-2/TRBV6-3 | CASRTISGRSDEQLF | TGTGCCAGCAGGACAATTAGCGGGAGAAGCGATGAGCAGCTCTTC
18 | - | many | TRBJ2-7 | TRBV12-3/TRBV12-4 | CASSGIRFRLRPVYEQYF | TGTGCCAGCTCTGGGATCAGATTCCGTCTACGGCCCGTCTACGAGCAGTACTTC
14 | TRBD1 | - | TRBJ2-3 | TRBV6-2/TRBV6-3 | CASKRTGPTDTRYF | TGTGCCAGTAAGCGGACAGGTCCTACAGATACGCGGTATTTT